This T cell receptor beta chain derives from a study of T-cell memory formation after mild COVID-19. The overall study: For the most part, TCR clusters were specific to one donor. Study-level results: A balance of CD4 and CD8 characterized clones contracting day 15 to 85, whereas later expanders leaned CD4+. Nothing showed for sure that second-wave clones peaking on day 37 were SARS-CoV-2 specific. In pre-infection memory, a portion of responding clones appeared, which suggested that cross-reactive memory joined.

This clonotype was seen more than once but under ten times. Its antigen is unidentified. Germline CDR1 SGHTA, CDR2 FQGTGA. The CDR3 sequence is 13 residues long. V lost 4 bases, J lost 7 bases, and 12 bases lay in between. TCRdb processed the 5' RACE reads anew with MiXCR; each CDR3 protein has one entry. Here the sample spans 250,000 or so distinct CDR3 sequences, around 17% being singletons. The specimen was PBMCs or a T cell subset sorted from them (not recorded which). This TCR was sampled from a man aged 18 to 29 who had mild COVID-19 (a few samples of this study predate the infection). Cell type and time point are not known. The chain recombines TRBV7-3 with TRBJ2-3, with D maybe TRBD2 (6 bases). The CDR3 DNA reads TGTGCCAGCAGCTCCCCGGGAGCGAATACGCAGTATTTT. Its translation is CASSSPGANTQYF.